Included here is one T cell receptor beta chain sequence, with context. Different DNA sequences within this sample yield the same CDR3. Here immunoSEQ multiplex PCR was the method, and the copy in TCRdb shows in-frame clones only, minus some. Here the sample spans 150,000 or so clones, approximately 92% being singletons. The source of the sample is a study of control samples from healthy donors and cancer patients. Trimming took off 5 bases at V and 4 bases at J, with 8 bases between the two ends. Germline V gene lookup returns CDR1 MNHEY and CDR2 SVGEGT. CDR3 length: 12 residues. The rearrangement joins TRBV6-2 or TRBV6-3 to TRBJ1-2, with D perhaps TRBD1 (5 bases). The sequence came from an older woman in good health. What was sequenced was blood. The CDR3 bases are TGTGCCAGCAGTCTAGACAGCTATGGCTACACCTTC. Translating it yields CASSLDSYGYTF.